Listed below are T cell receptor beta chains from one sample, sequenced in a study of T cells in Graves' hyperthyroidism and ophthalmopathy. One entry per CDR3 protein results from TCRdb running MiXCR on the multiplex PCR reads. The sample consists of approximately 600,000 distinct CDR3 sequences, less than 25% of them appearing once. The source material was blood. The receptors were sampled from a man in his thirties or forties with Graves' ophthalmopathy. The CDR3 runs from the conserved cysteine through the conserved F or W. A D gene is named only where the DNA matches it firmly. Clone size is not always given. Where it is, it says once, few, many or a class for expanded clones.

d_call	v_call	j_call	clone_size	cdr3_nt	cdr3_aa
.	TRBV27	TRBJ2-1	.	TGTGCCAGCAGCCCCTGGGGGAGTGGGAACAATGAGCAGTTCTTC	CASSPWGSGNNEQFF
TRBD1	TRBV28	TRBJ1-4	many	TGTGCCAGCAGCACAGGGGGGCTTAATGAAAAACTGTTTTTT	CASSTGGLNEKLFF
TRBD2	TRBV27	TRBJ2-7	.	TGTGCCAGCAGTTTTTCGGGACTAGTAAGATCCGAGCAGTACTTC	CASSFSGLVRSEQYF
.	TRBV20-1	TRBJ1-6	.	TGCAGTGCTAGTCCAGGGACTATCTATAATTCACCCCTCCACTTT	CSASPGTIYNSPLHF
TRBD2	TRBV28	TRBJ2-1	few	TGTGCCAGCAGAAGGGAACTAGCGGGAGGGGATGAGCAGTTCTTC	CASRRELAGGDEQFF
TRBD2	TRBV2	TRBJ2-3	few	TGTGCCAGCAGGGACTTGGAGCGGGGGCTGAAGTATTTT	CASRDLERGLKYF
.	TRBV12-3/TRBV12-4	TRBJ2-3	.	TGTGCCAGCAGTCCGCAGGGAACCTTAAGCACAGATACGCAGTATTTT	CASSPQGTLSTDTQYF
TRBD2	TRBV3-1	TRBJ2-2	many	TGTGCCAGCAGCCAAGGACTAGCGGAGTCCGGGGAGCTGTTTTTT	CASSQGLAESGELFF
.	TRBV5-1	TRBJ2-7	many	TGCGCCAGCAGCCCCTACCTGACGGGGGTGCGCGAGCAGTACTTC	CASSPYLTGVREQYF
.	TRBV18	TRBJ2-6	many	TGTGCCAGCTCACCCCCCCACTCTGGGGCCAACGTCCTGACTTTC	CASSPPHSGANVLTF
.	TRBV28	TRBJ2-1	many	TGTGCCAGCAGTTTACAAGGGGGGGGGGGCCGGTCGTACAATGAGCAGTTCTTC	CASSLQGGGGRSYNEQFF
.	TRBV5-1	TRBJ1-1	many	TGCGCCAGCAGCTTGGCCTCGAGCGGGGGAAACACTGAAGCTTTCTTT	CASSLASSGGNTEAFF